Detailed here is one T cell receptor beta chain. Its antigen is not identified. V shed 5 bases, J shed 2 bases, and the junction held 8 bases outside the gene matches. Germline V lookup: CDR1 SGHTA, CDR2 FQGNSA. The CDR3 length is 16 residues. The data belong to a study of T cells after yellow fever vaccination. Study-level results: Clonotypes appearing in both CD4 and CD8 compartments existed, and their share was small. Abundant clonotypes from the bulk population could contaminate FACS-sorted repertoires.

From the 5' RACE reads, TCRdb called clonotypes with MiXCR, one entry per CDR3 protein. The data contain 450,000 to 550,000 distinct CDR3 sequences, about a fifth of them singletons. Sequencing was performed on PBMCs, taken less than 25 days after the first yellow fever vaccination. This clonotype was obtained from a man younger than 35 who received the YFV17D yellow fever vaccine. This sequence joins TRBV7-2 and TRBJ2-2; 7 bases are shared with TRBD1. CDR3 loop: CASSAQGVLNTGELFF. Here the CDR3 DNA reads TGTGCCAGCAGCGCCCAGGGGGTGCTCAACACCGGGGAGCTGTTTTTT.